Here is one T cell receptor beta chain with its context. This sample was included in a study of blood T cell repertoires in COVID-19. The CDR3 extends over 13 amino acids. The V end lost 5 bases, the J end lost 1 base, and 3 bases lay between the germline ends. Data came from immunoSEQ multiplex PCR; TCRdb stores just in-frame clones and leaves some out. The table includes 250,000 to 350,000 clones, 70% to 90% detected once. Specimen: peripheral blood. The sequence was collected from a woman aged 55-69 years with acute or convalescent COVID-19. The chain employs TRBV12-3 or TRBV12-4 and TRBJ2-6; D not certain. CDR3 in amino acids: CASSPSGANVLTF. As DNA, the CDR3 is TGTGCCAGCAGTCCATCTGGGGCCAACGTCCTGACTTTC.